What follows are 10 T cell receptor beta chains derived from one specimen sequenced in a study of CD8 T cells in Susac syndrome. An input of roughly 0.45 to 1 ug of RNA was subjected to reverse transcription using random hexamers. TCRdb re-derived calls from the immunoSEQ multiplex PCR reads in MiXCR, one entry per CDR3 protein. The sample consists of fewer than 200,000 distinct CDR3 sequences, about 95% of them appearing once. Sequencing was done on a sample of CD4+ T cells from PBMCs. All receptors come from a human donor in good health.

The chain couples TRBV6-5 to TRBJ2-1, with 11 positions matching TRBD2. V lost 0 bases to trimming and J lost 4 bases; unmatched junction nucleotides: 8. The CDR3 covers 18 residues. Germline-derived CDR1 and CDR2 are MNHEY and SVGAGI. CDR3 loop: CASSYSTSGTLQYNEQFF. The CDR3 nucleotides read TGTGCCAGCAGTTACTCGACTAGCGGGACACTACAATACAATGAGCAGTTCTTC.

The rearrangement uses TRBV9 and TRBJ1-2; unclear D gene. The CDR3 covers 13 residues. V was cut by 0 bases and J by 4 bases, with 7 bases left in between. CDR1 is SGDLS and CDR2 is YYNGEE in the germline V gene. CDR3 nucleotide sequence: TGTGCCAGCAGCGTAGTTGGTGGCTATGGCTACACCTTC. Its protein product is CASSVVGGYGYTF.

This clonotype was counted once. CDR3 DNA sequence: TGTGCCAGCGCACTCGGACAGGGGGCCCATAGCACCTTC. It yields the protein CASALGQGAHSTF. The chain uses TRBV18 and TRBJ1-2; 11 bases agree with TRBD1. The CDR3 length is 13 residues. From germline, CDR1 is KGHSH and CDR2 LQKENI. V was clipped by 8 bases and J by 13 bases; unmatched bases: 12. Using reference TRBV18 and TRBJ1-2 for the parts outside the CDR3, the full variable domain is NAGVMQNPRHLVRRRGQEARLRCSPMKGHSHVYWYRQLPEEGLKFMVYLQKENIIDESGMPKERFSAEFPKEGPSILRIQQVVRGDSAAYFCASALGQGAHSTFGSGTRLTVV.

The chain recombines TRBV27 with TRBJ1-2, with D uncertain. V lost 5 bases, J lost 8 bases, and 12 bases lay in between. Germline V gene data show CDR1 as MNHEY and CDR2 as SMNVEV (reference sequence). The CDR3 runs to 12 residues. The CDR3 sequence is CASSPSRGGYTF. In DNA form, the CDR3 reads TGTGCCAGCAGTCCCTCCAGAGGGGGCTACACCTTC.

The chain combines TRBV19 with TRBJ1-5; 7 bases are a match to TRBD1. CDR3 size: 15 residues. V was clipped by 3 bases and J by 6 bases; unmatched bases: 8. Germline lookup yields CDR1 LNHDA and CDR2 SQIVND (reference sequence). The CDR3 region is CASSMGRQGGQPQHF. CDR3 nucleotide sequence: TGTGCCAGTAGTATGGGTCGACAGGGCGGTCAGCCCCAGCATTTT.

The chain links TRBV19 to TRBJ2-5, with D possibly being TRBD1 (6 bases). The CDR3 has 14 amino acids. V lost 4 bases and J 2 bases, leaving 11 bases between the germline ends. Germline V gene data show CDR1 as LNHDA and CDR2 as SQIVND (reference sequence). The CDR3 sequence is CASSTRQDQETQYF. In DNA form, the CDR3 reads TGTGCCAGTAGTACCAGACAGGATCAAGAGACCCAGTACTTC.

This chain joins TRBV10-3 and TRBJ2-3; 10 nucleotides agree with TRBD2. The CDR3 sequence is 13 residues long. V gave up 4 bases and J gave up 5 bases; unmatched junction bases: 0. Germline values: CDR1 ENHRY, CDR2 SYGVKD. The CDR3 sequence: CAISGLAGDTQYF. The CDR3 nucleotides read TGTGCCATCAGTGGACTAGCGGGAGATACGCAGTATTTT.

J is TRBJ2-7 and V is TRBV10-3, with a possible D match to TRBD2 (7 bases). The CDR3 consists of 15 residues. With 1 base removed from V and 3 bases from J, the gap between germline ends came to 13 bases. Germline V gene lookup returns CDR1 ENHRY and CDR2 SYGVKD. CDR3 in amino acids: CAISEYGGGDYEQYF. DNA for the CDR3: TGTGCCATCAGTGAGTACGGAGGGGGGGACTACGAGCAGTACTTC.

The chain has TRBV12-3 or TRBV12-4 and TRBJ2-7, with D possibly TRBD1 on 5 matching bases. Trimming left V 6 bases short and J 3 bases short, with 21 bases between. There are 16 residues in the CDR3. Written as DNA, the CDR3 is TGTGCCAGCAGCTCCCTGTTCGAAGGACACAACTACGAGCAGTACTTC. This gives the protein CASSSLFEGHNYEQYF.

J is TRBJ2-1 and V is TRBV28, with 9 bases fitting TRBD2. CDR3 length: 11 residues. Losses at the gene ends were 5 bases for V and 15 bases for J; bases not matched to a gene: 5. Germline loops: CDR1 MDHEN, CDR2 SYDVKM. The CDR3 sequence is CASSPSGVRFF. CDR3 sequence (DNA): TGTGCCAGCAGTCCTAGCGGGGTACGGTTCTTC.